This entry describes one T cell receptor (beta chain). Its target is not known. This sample stems from a study of cytomegalovirus exposure and HLA in healthy donors. Study-wide results and caveats: Researchers reported from a later analysis that most CMV-associated TCR beta chains appeared HLA-restricted.

13 Jbeta primers and 60 Vbeta primers were used for the PCR. Some clones are missing from TCRdb's copy, which holds only in-frame ones; the method was immunoSEQ multiplex PCR. The data show about 230,000 clones, roughly 84% seen once. The source of this sequence is a human donor in good health. Sequencing was done on a sample of PBMCs.

For the CDR3, the DNA is TGTGCCAGCAGTTCCCTTGGGGGAGGGAATGAGCAGTTCTTC. This translates into CASSSLGGGNEQFF. This rearrangement joins TRBV28 to TRBJ2-1; the match to TRBD2 covers 7 bases. Unmatched junction bases numbered 7, after V lost 4 bases and J lost 7 bases. The CDR3 spans 14 residues. Germline CDR1 and CDR2: MDHEN and SYDVKM.